Shown below are 10 T cell receptor beta chains from a single sample sequenced in a study of response to subunit inactivated influenza vaccine. TCRdb itself ran the RT-PCR reads through MiXCR, one entry per CDR3 protein. The sample shows about 700,000 distinct CDR3 sequences, roughly 14% of them seen only once. The sequences come from PBMCs from blood, collected 11 to 12 days after vaccination. The receptors were sampled from a man in his fifties who received an inactivated influenza vaccine.

Only a few counts were recorded for this clonotype. CDR3: CASTKGLAGTDTQYF. The CDR3 DNA follows: TGTGCCAGCACCAAGGGACTAGCGGGCACAGATACGCAGTATTTT. The V and J genes are TRBV28 and TRBJ2-3; 11 bases align to TRBD2. The CDR3 is made up of 15 amino acids. From germline, CDR1 is MDHEN and CDR2 SYDVKM. V dropped 7 bases and J dropped 1; count of bases not matched to a gene: 4.

In this sample, this clonotype turned up many times. J is TRBJ2-7 and V is TRBV7-2; D is undetermined. This CDR3 contains 13 residues. V shed 4 bases and J shed 6 bases, with 13 bases lying between them. Germline V CDR1 and CDR2: SGHTA, FQGNSA. For the CDR3, the DNA is TGTGCCAGCAGCTCGTTTTCTGGTGGCGAGCAGTACTTC. Encoded protein: CASSSFSGGEQYF. The variable domain in full, completed from reference TRBV7-2 and TRBJ2-7, reads GAGVSQSPSNKVTEKGKDVELRCDPISGHTALYWYRQSLGQGLEFLIYFQGNSAPDKSGLPSDRFSAERTGGSVSTLTIQRTQQEDSAVYLCASSSFSGGEQYFGPGTRLTVT.

This clonotype turned up a few times. The J gene is TRBJ2-7, the V gene TRBV20-1, with D possibly TRBD1 on 6 matching bases. Trimming pared 0 bases from V and 0 bases from J, leaving 12 bases between. This CDR3 has 15 residues. The germline gives CDR1 DFQATT, CDR2 SNEGSKA (reference sequence). As DNA, the CDR3 is TGCAGTGCTAGAGACGTAGGACAGAGCTCCTACGAGCAGTACTTC. Its protein is CSARDVGQSSYEQYF.

The chain uses TRBV6-5 and TRBJ2-2; D is unclear. The CDR3 runs 17 residues. CDR1 is MNHEY, CDR2 SVGAGI, per germline. With 0 bases removed from V and 4 bases from J, the gap between germline ends came to 15 bases. The CDR3 is CASSYSGLAPGTGELFF. As DNA, the CDR3 is TGTGCCAGCAGTTACTCAGGTTTAGCTCCCGGCACCGGGGAGCTGTTTTTT.

This clonotype has only a few counts. This rearrangement joins TRBV4-3 to TRBJ1-5; no definite D call. This CDR3 spans 14 amino acids. Germline values: CDR1 LGHNA, CDR2 YSLEER. V gave up 0 bases and J gave up 9 bases, with 12 bases separating them. The CDR3 DNA reads TGCGCCAGCAGCCAAGATCATGTAAATATGCCCCAGCATTTT. Residues: CASSQDHVNMPQHF.

This clonotype was seen a handful of times. In DNA form, the CDR3 reads TGTGCCATCAGCGAGGCCGGGGCCGCAAAACTGTTTTTT. It is translated as CAISEAGAAKLFF. J is TRBJ1-4 and V is TRBV10-3; possibly TRBD1 for D (5 bases). V dropped 6 bases and J dropped 10 bases, with 15 bases sitting between them. The CDR3 runs 13 residues. The germline CDR1 and CDR2 sequences are ENHRY and SYGVKD.

This chain connects TRBV10-3 to TRBJ2-1, with 12 nucleotides matching TRBD2. The CDR3 contains 16 residues. V was clipped by 6 bases and J by 4 bases; unmatched bases: 7. Germline CDR1 reads ENHRY; CDR2 reads SYGVKD. The CDR3 is CAISQAGLAGYNEQFF. Here the CDR3 DNA reads TGTGCCATCAGCCAAGCAGGACTAGCGGGGTACAATGAGCAGTTCTTC.

This clonotype was seen a handful of times. This rearrangement joins TRBV3-1 to TRBJ2-7; D assignment may be TRBD1 or TRBD2 (5 bases each). CDR1 is LGHDT and CDR2 is YNNKEL in the germline V gene (reference sequence). CDR3 length equals 16 residues. V lost 0 bases and J 2 bases, leaving 14 bases between the germline ends. This CDR3 is CASSQDLGALTYEQYF. The CDR3 bases are TGTGCCAGCAGCCAAGACCTCGGGGCTTTGACCTACGAGCAGTACTTC.

The chain links TRBV20-1 to TRBJ2-3, with D perhaps TRBD2 (5 bases). The CDR3 has 15 amino acids. V was cut by 3 bases and J by 0 bases, with 13 bases left in between. Per germline, CDR1 DFQATT and CDR2 SNEGSKA (reference sequence). The CDR3 spells CSARGETGSTDTQYF. The CDR3 DNA sequence: TGCAGTGCTAGGGGAGAGACTGGGAGCACAGATACGCAGTATTTT.

The chain joins TRBV5-1 to TRBJ2-3, with 8 nucleotides matching TRBD2. This CDR3 is built from 16 residues. Germline CDR1 reads SGHRS; CDR2 reads YFSETQ. The J segment lost 0 bases and the V segment lost 2 bases, leaving 5 bases of the junction unmatched. The CDR3 DNA reads TGCGCCAGCAGCTTAACCTTAGCGGGGAGCACAGATACGCAGTATTTT. Translating gives CASSLTLAGSTDTQYF. Full variable domain (missing parts from reference TRBV5-1 and TRBJ2-3): KAGVTQTPRYLIKTRGQQVTLSCSPISGHRSVSWYQQTPGQGLQFLFEYFSETQRNKGNFPGRFSGRQFSNSRSEMNVSTLELGDSALYLCASSLTLAGSTDTQYFGPGTRLTVL.